One and the same sample provided the 20 T cell receptor beta chains below, sequenced in a study of cytomegalovirus exposure and HLA in healthy donors. The PCR used 60 Vbeta and 13 Jbeta primers. Repertoires were generated with immunoSEQ multiplex PCR, while TCRdb's copy carries only in-frame clones and drops some. The sample shows about 65,000 clones, and approximately 15% sits with its ten largest clones. Sequencing used PBMCs. The receptors derive from a boy aged 5-17 years in good health and CMV-seronegative.

The rearrangement uses TRBV7-8 and TRBJ2-3; D ambiguous. Trimming removed 6 bases at V and 3 bases at J, with 16 bases between. The CDR3 length is 15 residues. Germline loops: CDR1 SGHVS, CDR2 FQNEAQ. CDR3 sequence reads: CASSGEAATTDTQYF. The CDR3 DNA is TGTGCCAGCAGTGGAGAGGCAGCCACGACAGATACGCAGTATTTT.

The genes are TRBV19 and TRBJ2-7; D uncertain. Deletions cut 8 bases from V and 3 bases from J, with 8 bases between. Germline lookup yields CDR1 LNHDA and CDR2 SQIVND (reference sequence). CDR3 size: 11 residues. CDR3 sequence reads: CASGRGYEQYF. The CDR3 region has the DNA TGTGCCAGTGGTAGAGGCTACGAGCAGTACTTC.

This chain connects TRBV25-1 to TRBJ1-1, with 7 bases matching TRBD1. Germline V gene sequence: CDR1 MGHDK, CDR2 SYGVNS. The CDR3 totals 13 residues. J was trimmed by 6 bases and V by 8 bases; bases with no gene match: 9. The CDR3 region has the DNA TGTGCCAGCGGCTACCCGACAGGGTCTGAAGCTTTCTTT. Its protein is CASGYPTGSEAFF.

The CDR3 loop is CASSSHRDRYNTEAFF. CDR3 bases: TGTGCCAGCAGTTCCCACCGGGACAGGTATAACACTGAAGCTTTCTTT. This chain uses TRBV27 with TRBJ1-1, with 8 bases identical to TRBD1. With 4 bases clipped from V and 2 bases from J, the junction kept 9 bases outside the gene matches. The CDR3 extends over 16 amino acids. CDR1 and CDR2 from the germline V gene are MNHEY and SMNVEV (reference sequence).

The chain links TRBV11-2 to TRBJ1-1; the D is unclear. V was trimmed by 0 bases and J by 0 bases, leaving 8 bases between them. This CDR3 contains 15 residues. The germline CDR1 and CDR2 sequences are SGHAT and FQNNGV. The CDR3 region has the DNA TGTGCCAGCAGCTTAGATGGCCAGTTGAACACTGAAGCTTTCTTT. Protein product: CASSLDGQLNTEAFF. Based on the CDR3 plus reference TRBV11-2 and TRBJ1-1, the full variable domain is EAGVAQSPRYKIIEKRQSVAFWCNPISGHATLYWYQQILGQGPKLLIQFQNNGVVDDSQLPKDRFSAERLKGVDSTLKIQPAKLEDSAVYLCASSLDGQLNTEAFFGQGTRLTVV.

The V gene is TRBV5-6, the J gene TRBJ2-1; 9 bases fit TRBD1. The CDR3 runs to 13 residues. Trimming cost V 1 base and J 11 bases; bases outside gene matches: 4. Germline V lookup: CDR1 SGHDT, CDR2 YYEEEE. CDR3 amino acids: CASSLTGGGKQFF. As DNA, the CDR3 is TGTGCCAGCAGCTTGACAGGGGGCGGTAAGCAGTTCTTC.

Of note for this clone: The same CDR3 is also encoded by other DNA sequences in this sample. The chain couples TRBV5-1 to TRBJ1-4, with D maybe TRBD1 (6 bases). CDR3 length: 13 residues. The ends were cut back, 1 base at V and 8 bases at J, with 9 bases in the middle. CDR1 and CDR2 (germline): SGHRS, YFSETQ. DNA of the CDR3: TGCGCCAGCAGCTTGAATAGGGGGGAAAAACTGTTTTTT. It codes for CASSLNRGEKLFF. The variable domain in full, with the rest retrieved from reference TRBV5-1 and TRBJ1-4, is KAGVTQTPRYLIKTRGQQVTLSCSPISGHRSVSWYQQTPGQGLQFLFEYFSETQRNKGNFPGRFSGRQFSNSRSEMNVSTLELGDSALYLCASSLNRGEKLFFGSGTQLSVL.

In nucleotides, the CDR3 is TGTGCCAGCAGCTCCACTCTTCGACAGGGGAGCAACGAGCAGTACTTC. Its translation: CASSSTLRQGSNEQYF. The chain is built from TRBV7-9 and TRBJ2-7, with 8 bases matching TRBD1. The CDR3 is made up of 16 amino acids. V shed 4 bases, J shed 5 bases, and the junction held 13 bases outside the gene matches. Germline V lookup: CDR1 SEHNR, CDR2 FQNEAQ (reference sequence).

V gene TRBV27 combines with J gene TRBJ1-1, with 7 nucleotides matching TRBD1. Unmatched junction bases numbered 16, after V lost 0 bases and J lost 3 bases. There are 19 residues in the CDR3. Germline V gene data show CDR1 as MNHEY and CDR2 as SMNVEV (reference sequence). CDR3 loop: CASSLSASITGVGDTEAFF. In DNA form, the CDR3 reads TGTGCCAGCAGTTTATCGGCGTCCATCACAGGGGTGGGGGACACTGAAGCTTTCTTT.

Turning to this clone: The germline gene is not matched at one end of the junction; a read error may be the cause. V and J are TRBV25-1 and TRBJ1-1, with a tentative D call TRBD1 (5 bases). In germline, CDR1 is MGHDK, CDR2 SYGVNS. CDR3 size: 14 residues. For the CDR3, the DNA is TGTGCCAGCAGTGACGGAGGGGTTGACACTGAATCTTTCTTT. Encoded protein: CASSDGGVDTESFF.

The V gene is TRBV30, the J gene TRBJ1-1; TRBD1 matches 7 bases. J was trimmed by 1 base and V by 2 bases; bases with no gene match: 4. In germline, CDR1 is GTSNPN, CDR2 SVGIG (reference sequence). The CDR3 totals 14 residues. The CDR3 spells CAWSSQGENTEAFF. CDR3 DNA: TGTGCCTGGAGTTCTCAGGGGGAGAACACTGAAGCTTTCTTT.

This sequence joins TRBV5-1 and TRBJ2-7; weak D call: TRBD2 (6 bases). The V and J ends lost 4 bases and 12 bases respectively, with 23 bases between them. CDR3 size: 14 residues. Germline-derived CDR1 and CDR2 are SGHRS and YFSETQ. CDR3 protein: CASSGAGDFSHRYF. CDR3 sequence (DNA): TGCGCCAGCAGCGGGGCCGGGGACTTCAGTCATCGGTACTTC. Filled out from reference TRBV5-1 and TRBJ2-7, the complete variable domain reads KAGVTQTPRYLIKTRGQQVTLSCSPISGHRSVSWYQQTPGQGLQFLFEYFSETQRNKGNFPGRFSGRQFSNSRSEMNVSTLELGDSALYLCASSGAGDFSHRYFGPGTRLTVT.

The chain joins TRBV6-4 to TRBJ1-4, with no clear D. Germline-derived CDR1 and CDR2 are MRHNA and SNTAGT. The CDR3 has 16 residues. The ends were cut back, 2 bases at V and 4 bases at J, with 14 bases in the middle. The CDR3 loop is CASSDAVRANNEKLFF. For the CDR3, the DNA is TGTGCCAGCAGTGACGCAGTGAGGGCAAATAATGAAAAACTGTTTTTT.

This rearrangement joins TRBV6-5 to TRBJ1-1, with unresolved D. Trimming pared 6 bases from V and 4 bases from J, leaving 12 bases between. Germline V gene lookup returns CDR1 MNHEY and CDR2 SVGAGI. The CDR3 covers 13 residues. The CDR3 is CASRSGKGTEAFF. CDR3 coding DNA: TGTGCCAGCAGGTCGGGGAAGGGCACTGAAGCTTTCTTT.

The chain has TRBV19 and TRBJ2-7; D uncertain. The CDR3 runs 14 residues. Germline CDR1 LNHDA, CDR2 SQIVND (reference sequence). Trimming removed 3 bases at V and 0 bases at J, with 9 bases between. CDR3 bases: TGTGCCAGTAGTATGGCGGAAAACTCCTACGAGCAGTACTTC. This sequence encodes CASSMAENSYEQYF.

This chain connects TRBV19 to TRBJ2-5, with 9 bases identical to TRBD1. V gave up 8 bases and J gave up 5 bases; unmatched junction bases: 12. Germline-derived CDR1 and CDR2 are LNHDA and SQIVND (reference sequence). The CDR3 extends over 15 amino acids. As DNA, the CDR3 is TGTGCCAGTGGACGGGGACAGGGAAACTCCGAGACCCAGTACTTC. This codes for CASGRGQGNSETQYF.

The V and J genes are TRBV6-1 and TRBJ1-5; the D is unclear. The ends were cut back, 2 bases at V and 9 bases at J, with 11 bases in the middle. This CDR3 contains 13 residues. The V gene's germline CDR1 is MNHNS and CDR2 SASEGT. The CDR3 loop reads CASSELTTGPQHF. The CDR3 nucleotides are TGTGCCAGCAGTGAACTAACTACCGGGCCCCAGCATTTT.

The rearrangement joins TRBV30 to TRBJ1-1, with 9 bases matching TRBD1. The CDR3 loop spans 14 amino acids. Germline V gives CDR1 GTSNPN, CDR2 SVGIG (reference sequence). The chain's CDR3 is CALQGARLDTEAFF. In nucleotides, the CDR3 is TGTGCGCTACAGGGGGCGAGGTTAGACACTGAAGCTTTCTTT.

The V gene is TRBV7-9, the J gene TRBJ2-7; TRBD1 aligns across 7 bases. The CDR3 sequence is 16 residues long. V was pared by 1 base and J by 3 bases, with 9 bases of the junction left unmatched. Germline V CDR1 and CDR2: SEHNR, FQNEAQ (reference sequence). The CDR3 bases are TGTGCCAGCAGCTTAGGGCAACAGGGGAAGGGCTACGAGCAGTACTTC. It is translated as CASSLGQQGKGYEQYF.

The chain carries TRBV18 and TRBJ1-3; 9 bases fit TRBD1. The CDR3 covers 17 residues. Germline CDR1 and CDR2: KGHSH and LQKENI. Trimming cost V 4 bases and J 7 bases; bases outside gene matches: 14. The chain's CDR3 is CASSQTPQVDRGNTIYF. The CDR3 DNA reads TGTGCCAGCTCACAAACGCCTCAAGTGGACAGGGGCAACACCATATATTTT. Drawing the rest from reference TRBV18 and TRBJ1-3, the complete variable domain is NAGVMQNPRHLVRRRGQEARLRCSPMKGHSHVYWYRQLPEEGLKFMVYLQKENIIDESGMPKERFSAEFPKEGPSILRIQQVVRGDSAAYFCASSQTPQVDRGNTIYFGEGSWLTVV.